The present T cell receptor beta chain was sequenced within a study of blood T cell repertoires in COVID-19. For the study at large: The United States, Italy and Spain supplied acute and convalescent COVID-19 samples.

The ends were cut back, 5 bases at V and 0 bases at J, with 15 bases in the middle. The CDR3 has 16 amino acids. The V gene's germline CDR1 is SGHDT and CDR2 YYEEEE. As processed by the authors: Reference gene primer amplification gave nucleated cell count estimates. Profiled with immunoSEQ multiplex PCR; TCRdb holds only in-frame clones, not every one. The V and J calls and clone size are taken from that table; D and trimming were inferred from the DNA. This table has around 52,000 clones, around 88% appearing once. The V call is TRBV5-6, the J call TRBJ2-1; maybe TRBD2 (6 bases). Source material: peripheral blood. This sequence originates from a human donor in a cohort sampled during active COVID-19. This chain's CDR3 is CASRVPGLDSYNEQFF. CDR3 bases: TGTGCCAGCAGAGTACCGGGACTCGACTCCTACAATGAGCAGTTCTTC.